What follows are 27 T cell receptor beta chains derived from one specimen sequenced in a study of T-cell memory formation after mild COVID-19. A single record per CDR3 protein comes from TCRdb applying MiXCR to the 5' RACE reads. There are approximately 500,000 distinct CDR3 sequences in the sample; 25% occur only once, and under 15% lies in the top ten. The specimen was PBMCs or a T cell subset sorted from them (not recorded which). All receptors come from an adult woman who had mild COVID-19 (a few samples of this study predate the infection). Cell type and time point are not known.

The V gene is TRBV7-9, the J gene TRBJ2-5, with 9 bases identical to TRBD1. V shed 4 bases and J 5 bases; nucleotides not matched to a gene: 8. The V gene's germline CDR1 is SEHNR and CDR2 FQNEAQ (reference sequence). This CDR3 comprises 15 residues. For the CDR3, the DNA is TGTGCCAGCAGCTCCTACAGGGGGCGATTCGAGACCCAGTACTTC. It yields the protein CASSSYRGRFETQYF.

This clonotype appeared many times. V is TRBV5-4 and J is TRBJ2-4; D ambiguous. This CDR3 region has 16 residues. V gave up 2 bases and J gave up 1 base, with 13 bases separating them. The germline V gene encodes CDR1 SGHNT and CDR2 YYREEE (reference sequence). The CDR3 here is CASSLPGDRAKNIQYF. In DNA form, the CDR3 reads TGTGCCAGCAGCTTACCTGGGGATAGGGCCAAAAACATTCAGTACTTC.

This clonotype came up a few times. The rearrangement joins TRBV10-3 to TRBJ1-1; 7 bases map to TRBD1. The CDR3 extends over 11 amino acids. CDR1 is ENHRY and CDR2 is SYGVKD in the germline V gene. Trimming removed 4 bases from V and 8 bases from J; junction bases left unmatched: 1. The CDR3 loop reads CAISGDSEAFF. In DNA, the CDR3 is TGTGCCATCAGTGGGGACAGCGAAGCTTTCTTT.

This clonotype was counted a few times. The CDR3 nucleotides read TGTGCCAGCAGCCGGCGACAGGGGGCAGATACGCAGTATTTT. This sequence encodes CASSRRQGADTQYF. The chain combines TRBV14 with TRBJ2-3; 9 positions match TRBD1. This CDR3 has 14 residues. The trim removed 4 bases at V and 4 bases at J, leaving 3 bases unmatched. The V gene's germline CDR1 is SGHDN and CDR2 FVKESK.

The J gene is TRBJ2-1, the V gene TRBV5-1; D assignment may be TRBD1 or TRBD2 (5 bases each). V was shortened by 4 bases and J by 0 bases, with 14 bases between the two germline ends. Germline-derived CDR1 and CDR2 are SGHRS and YFSETQ. The CDR3 is 16 amino acids. CDR3 sequence (DNA): TGCGCCAGCAGCGGGGGAGCCGGAAGCTCCTACAATGAGCAGTTCTTC. It translates to CASSGGAGSSYNEQFF. Full variable domain (outside the CDR3, taken from reference TRBV5-1 and TRBJ2-1): KAGVTQTPRYLIKTRGQQVTLSCSPISGHRSVSWYQQTPGQGLQFLFEYFSETQRNKGNFPGRFSGRQFSNSRSEMNVSTLELGDSALYLCASSGGAGSSYNEQFFGPGTRLTVL.

The chain carries TRBV4-3 and TRBJ2-6, with a weak D call TRBD2 (5 bases). The CDR3 has 16 residues. V lost 3 bases to trimming and J lost 0 bases, with 9 bases between them. Germline V CDR1 and CDR2: LGHNA, YSLEER. The CDR3 DNA reads as TGCGCCAGCAGCCAGGACTCCTACTCTGGGGCCAACGTCCTGACTTTC. Translating gives CASSQDSYSGANVLTF.

This clonotype occurred a few times. V gene TRBV5-1 combines with J gene TRBJ1-4; D gene unclear. The CDR3 has 14 amino acids. V lost 3 bases and J lost 8, with 14 bases in between. The germline gives CDR1 SGHRS, CDR2 YFSETQ. The CDR3 nucleotides are TGCGCCAGCAGCTCCCAGCAGTTTCAAGAAAAACTGTTTTTT. Its translation: CASSSQQFQEKLFF.

This clonotype was seen more than once but under ten times. The chain uses TRBV5-6 and TRBJ2-3; a weak D match, TRBD2 (5 bases). The germline gives CDR1 SGHDT, CDR2 YYEEEE. This CDR3 has 16 amino acids. Deletions cut 0 bases from V and 10 bases from J, with 21 bases between. The DNA of the CDR3 is TGTGCCAGCAGCTTGGTCCCACCTATGGGAGTTGATGCGCAGTATTTT. Residues: CASSLVPPMGVDAQYF.

This clonotype was counted only a few times. The chain uses TRBV6-2 or TRBV6-3 and TRBJ2-7; D is undetermined. Deletions cut 0 bases from V and 6 bases from J, with 6 bases between. The CDR3 sequence is 12 residues long. Germline V gene data show CDR1 as MNHEY and CDR2 as SVGEGT. The CDR3 nucleotides read TGTGCCAGCAGTTACTCGATCGGCGAGCAGTACTTC. Its translation: CASSYSIGEQYF.

This clonotype was counted only a few times. The chain uses TRBV15 and TRBJ2-7; D uncertain. V lost 0 bases and J lost 5, with 14 bases in between. Germline values: CDR1 LNHNV, CDR2 YYDKDF (reference sequence). The CDR3 loop spans 15 amino acids. As DNA, the CDR3 is TGTGCCACCAGCAGAGATGAGCGTCTACTGAACGAGCAGTACTTC. It codes for CATSRDERLLNEQYF.

This chain uses TRBV7-9 with TRBJ1-2; no definite D call. Germline CDR1 and CDR2: SEHNR and FQNEAQ (reference sequence). There are 15 residues in the CDR3. Trimming took off 3 bases at V and 6 bases at J, with 17 bases between the two ends. DNA of the CDR3: TGTGCCAGCAGCTTGTCCCCGGGTGTTGCGGATGGCTACACCTTC. It specifies CASSLSPGVADGYTF.

The V gene is TRBV5-5, the J gene TRBJ1-2; TRBD1 agrees at 10 bases. The germline CDR1 and CDR2 sequences are SGHKS and YYEKEE (reference sequence). V was pared by 4 bases and J by 11 bases, with 20 bases of the junction left unmatched. The CDR3 totals 17 residues. The DNA of the CDR3 is TGTGCCAGCAGCCCTGAAGCGACAGGGGGCGCTTCCCTTTTTTACACCTTC. It yields the protein CASSPEATGGASLFYTF.

This clonotype has only a few counts. The chain combines TRBV7-2 with TRBJ2-1; 9 bases are a match to TRBD2. Germline CDR1 and CDR2: SGHTA and FQGNSA. This CDR3 has 15 amino acids. The J segment lost 6 bases and the V segment lost 1 base, leaving 4 bases of the junction unmatched. The CDR3 DNA reads TGTGCCAGCAGCTTAGAGGGTAGCGGGAGCAATGAGCAGTTCTTC. Translating gives CASSLEGSGSNEQFF.

The rearrangement joins TRBV4-1 to TRBJ1-1, with a possible D match to TRBD1 (5 bases). The V end was cut by 1 base, the J end by 8 bases, with 17 bases between. The germline V gene encodes CDR1 MGHRA and CDR2 YSYEKL. CDR3 size: 15 residues. CDR3 bases: TGCGCCAGCAGCCAAGTCGACCGGGACCCCTCCGAAGCTTTCTTT. It is translated as CASSQVDRDPSEAFF.

The chain recombines TRBV24-1 with TRBJ1-2, with 10 bases that match TRBD1. V was pared by 5 bases and J by 2 bases, with 4 bases of the junction left unmatched. Per germline, CDR1 KGHDR and CDR2 SFDVKD. CDR3 size: 15 residues. The CDR3 spells CATSGGQGGNYGYTF. DNA for the CDR3: TGTGCCACCAGTGGAGGACAGGGGGGAAACTATGGCTACACCTTC.

The chain combines TRBV7-2 with TRBJ2-3; 7 bases fit TRBD2. V lost 0 bases and J lost 2; bases outside the gene matches: 5. The CDR3 has 16 amino acids. Germline values: CDR1 SGHTA, CDR2 FQGNSA. The CDR3 loop reads CASSLAPSGPTDTQYF. CDR3 nucleotides: TGTGCCAGCAGCTTAGCCCCTAGCGGACCCACAGATACGCAGTATTTT.

This chain uses TRBV9 with TRBJ2-2, with 8 bases fitting TRBD2. J gave up 0 bases and V 0 bases, and 4 bases lay outside the gene matches. The germline CDR1 and CDR2 sequences are SGDLS and YYNGEE. This CDR3 has 17 residues. The CDR3 spells CASSVASGGPNTGELFF. CDR3 nucleotide sequence: TGTGCCAGCAGCGTAGCCAGCGGGGGCCCGAACACCGGGGAGCTGTTTTTT.

This chain uses TRBV5-6 with TRBJ2-3; unclear D gene. The length of the CDR3 is 12 residues. Germline assignment: CDR1 SGHDT and CDR2 YYEEEE. V lost 1 base to trimming and J lost 4 bases, with 4 bases between them. The CDR3 nucleotides are TGTGCCAGCAGCTTGCGCTCAGATACGCAGTATTTT. This codes for CASSLRSDTQYF.

This clonotype was recorded a few times. The chain joins TRBV15 to TRBJ2-2; D ambiguous. CDR1 LNHNV and CDR2 YYDKDF come from the germline V gene (reference sequence). The CDR3 spans 12 residues. V was cut by 7 bases and J by 6 bases, with 9 bases left in between. DNA for the CDR3: TGTGCCACCACCCGGGTAGCCGGGGAGCTGTTTTTT. Its protein is CATTRVAGELFF.

This chain connects TRBV7-2 to TRBJ2-1, with unresolved D. The CDR3 runs to 15 residues. The V gene's germline CDR1 is SGHTA and CDR2 FQGNSA. V was pared by 3 bases and J by 0 bases, with 9 bases between. CDR3: CASSFQPSSYNEQFF. In DNA form, the CDR3 reads TGTGCCAGCAGCTTTCAACCGAGCTCCTACAATGAGCAGTTCTTC.

The V gene is TRBV4-3, the J gene TRBJ1-3, with D maybe TRBD1 (6 bases). V lost 6 bases, J lost 6 bases, and 15 bases lay in between. The length of the CDR3 is 14 residues. Germline V gene data show CDR1 as LGHNA and CDR2 as YSLEER. The CDR3 DNA is TGCGCCAGCAGTGAGGGACATCGGGAAAACACCATATATTTT. Protein sequence: CASSEGHRENTIYF.

V gene TRBV30 combines with J gene TRBJ1-2, with a tentative D call TRBD1 (5 bases). Germline CDR1 GTSNPN, CDR2 SVGIG (reference sequence). The germline V and J ends were trimmed by 1 base and 4 bases, with 13 bases remaining between them. The CDR3 spans 14 residues. CDR3 DNA sequence: TGTGCCTGGAGTGGTCCGGGGGGAGTCTATGGCTACACCTTC. It translates to CAWSGPGGVYGYTF. The full variable domain, with the rest looked up from reference TRBV30 and TRBJ1-2, is SQTIHQWPATLVQPVGSPLSLECTVEGTSNPNLYWYRQAAGRGLQLLFYSVGIGQISSEVPQNLSASRPQDRQFILSSKKLLLSDSGFYLCAWSGPGGVYGYTFGSGTRLTVV.

This clonotype has more than one count but fewer than ten. V is TRBV5-1 and J is TRBJ2-2, with TRBD2 identical over 7 bases. Germline CDR1 and CDR2: SGHRS and YFSETQ. The CDR3 has 16 residues. V shed 3 bases and J 3 bases; nucleotides not matched to a gene: 8. CDR3 in amino acids: CASSSWGGTDTGELFF. The CDR3 DNA reads as TGCGCCAGCAGCTCTTGGGGGGGGACCGACACCGGGGAGCTGTTTTTT.

The rearrangement links TRBV7-8 to TRBJ2-1; TRBD2 matches 16 bases. Germline V gives CDR1 SGHVS, CDR2 FQNEAQ. The CDR3 consists of 16 residues. Germline trimming cut 5 bases from V and 8 bases from J; bases unmatched to any gene: 6. Here the CDR3 DNA reads TGTGCCAGCAGCCTGGCGGGACTAGCGGGAGGGGATGAGCAGTTCTTC. This codes for CASSLAGLAGGDEQFF.

The chain employs TRBV20-1 and TRBJ2-5, with 15 bases identical to TRBD2. The CDR3 sequence is 15 residues long. The J segment lost 4 bases and the V segment lost 6 bases, leaving 6 bases of the junction unmatched. CDR1 is DFQATT and CDR2 is SNEGSKA in the germline V gene (reference sequence). CDR3 in amino acids: CSANGLAGGLETQYF. As DNA, the CDR3 is TGCAGTGCGAACGGACTAGCGGGAGGGTTAGAGACCCAGTACTTC.

This chain links TRBV6-5 with TRBJ2-7; D uncertain. Looked up from germline, CDR1 is MNHEY and CDR2 is SVGAGI. The V gene lost 6 bases and the J gene lost 0 bases, with 12 bases spanning the gap. The CDR3 is 14 residues long. The chain's CDR3 is CASSITQSSYEQYF. The CDR3, as DNA: TGTGCCAGCAGCATAACTCAGAGCTCCTACGAGCAGTACTTC.

This clonotype was detected only a few times. The CDR3 nucleotides are TGCGCCAGCAGCAACCCGGGACAGGGTTACTGGGAGCAGTTCTTC. Residues: CASSNPGQGYWEQFF. The chain links TRBV5-1 to TRBJ2-1; 9 bases line up with TRBD1. Germline CDR1 is SGHRS and CDR2 is YFSETQ. This CDR3 comprises 15 residues. The ends lost 4 bases at V and 10 bases at J; junction bases unmatched: 12.